Presented here are 21 T cell receptor beta chains from one specimen sequenced in a study of T cells in Graves' hyperthyroidism and ophthalmopathy. TCR beta CDR3 region amplification was performed from RNA transcripts. HTBI primers were used for first-round RT-PCR of the TCR CDR3. One entry per CDR3 protein, called by TCRdb with MiXCR from the multiplex PCR reads. The data show over 700,000 distinct CDR3 sequences, about 38% seen once. Sample: blood. The receptors come from a man younger than 30 with Graves' hyperthyroidism.

This clonotype was detected ten times or more. The rearrangement joins TRBV7-3 to TRBJ1-1; no clear D gene. The V end lost 5 bases, the J end lost 4 bases, and 11 bases lay between the germline ends. Germline values: CDR1 SGHTA, CDR2 FQGTGA. This CDR3 has 13 amino acids. CDR3 DNA: TGTGCCAGCAGCCCGGTGGGAGGCACTGAAGCTTTCTTT. It yields the protein CASSPVGGTEAFF.

This clonotype was seen a single time. V gene TRBV12-3 or TRBV12-4 combines with J gene TRBJ1-1, with D possibly being TRBD1 (6 bases). The V end was cut by 5 bases, the J end by 7 bases, with 20 bases between. The CDR3 length is 15 residues. CDR3 protein: CASSAQKGWTVEAFF. CDR3 nucleotides: TGTGCCAGCAGTGCCCAAAAAGGGTGGACAGTTGAAGCTTTCTTT.

This clonotype has a handful of counts. The chain recombines TRBV6-6 with TRBJ1-1, with D possibly matching TRBD1 (5 bases). CDR3 length: 15 residues. Trimming left V 8 bases short and J 1 base short, with 17 bases between. Germline CDR1 and CDR2: MNHNY and SVGAGI (reference sequence). CDR3 loop: CASVFDSYKNTEAFF. The CDR3 nucleotides are TGTGCCAGCGTATTCGACAGTTACAAGAACACTGAAGCTTTCTTT.

This clonotype was detected a few times. This chain links TRBV6-2 or TRBV6-3 with TRBJ1-1; D possibly corresponds to TRBD1 (5 bases). V was cut by 2 bases and J by 7 bases, with 11 bases left in between. The CDR3 totals 13 residues. Germline CDR1 is MNHEY and CDR2 is SVGEGT. In DNA, the CDR3 is TGTGCCAGCAGTTACGAAGTCAGGGATGAAGCTTTCTTT. It translates to CASSYEVRDEAFF.

This clonotype appeared many times. The CDR3 DNA reads TGTGCCAGCAGCTTAGGACAGGGAGGAACTATTGGCTACACCTTC. Amino acid sequence: CASSLGQGGTIGYTF. This chain connects TRBV7-9 to TRBJ1-2, with TRBD1 matching over 7 bases. The germline V gene has CDR1 SEHNR and CDR2 FQNEAQ (reference sequence). V was pared by 1 base and J by 7 bases, with 9 bases of the junction left unmatched. This CDR3 is built from 15 residues. Full variable domain (remainder filled in from reference TRBV7-9 and TRBJ1-2): DTGVSQNPRHKITKRGQNVTFRCDPISEHNRLYWYRQTLGQGPEFLTYFQNEAQLEKSRLLSDRFSAERPKGSFSTLEIQRTEQGDSAMYLCASSLGQGGTIGYTFGSGTRLTVV.

The sample holds many counts of this clonotype. This chain uses TRBV25-1 with TRBJ1-6, with 7 nucleotides matching TRBD1. This CDR3 contains 15 residues. The ends lost 5 bases at V and 9 bases at J; junction bases unmatched: 10. Germline V gives CDR1 MGHDK, CDR2 SYGVNS. The CDR3 nucleotides read TGTGCCAGCAGTTTGCCGGGACAGTTTGCTTCACCCCTCCACTTT. Translating it yields CASSLPGQFASPLHF.

In the case of this clonotype: One end of the junction is discordant with germline, which a read error may explain. V gene TRBV19 combines with J gene TRBJ1-1; the D is unclear. Germline V gives CDR1 LNHDA, CDR2 SQIVND (reference sequence). There are 14 residues in the CDR3. As DNA, the CDR3 is TGTGCCAGTAATATCCAGGAGGGTTATACTGAAGCTTTCTTC. As protein: CASNIQEGYTEAFF.

The DNA of the CDR3 is TGTGCCAGCAGCTCCACGGACTCGCTTTCCTACGAGCAGTACTTC. Translated: CASSSTDSLSYEQYF. V and J are TRBV7-9 and TRBJ2-7, with D tentatively TRBD2 (5 bases). Germline V lookup: CDR1 SEHNR, CDR2 FQNEAQ (reference sequence). The CDR3 contains 15 residues. V was pared by 4 bases and J by 1 base, with 14 bases between.

Comments on this clonotype: Germline and junction disagree at one end, which may indicate a read error. This chain links TRBV19 with TRBJ2-7, with 15 positions matching TRBD2. Germline CDR1 reads LNHDA; CDR2 reads SQIVND (reference sequence). The CDR3 has 15 residues. CDR3 sequence: CASSMGLAGGTELYF. DNA of the CDR3: TGTGCCAGTAGTATGGGACTAGCGGGGGGTACGGAGCTGTACTTC.

The gene calls are TRBV10-2 and TRBJ1-4; no reliable D call. Trimming removed 6 bases at V and 7 bases at J, with 15 bases between. This CDR3 is built from 14 residues. CDR1 is WSHSY, CDR2 SAAADI, per germline. The CDR3 nucleotides read TGCGCCAGCAGGATGGGGTCGAACACTGAAAAACTGTTTTTT. It translates to CASRMGSNTEKLFF.

Only a few counts were recorded for this clonotype. This chain links TRBV5-1 with TRBJ2-5; the D gene is possibly TRBD2 (6 bases). The germline V gene encodes CDR1 SGHRS and CDR2 YFSETQ. The ends were cut back, 4 bases at V and 4 bases at J, with 14 bases in the middle. The CDR3 sequence is 14 residues long. In DNA, the CDR3 is TGCGCCAGCAGCACCGGAGGGGTTGGAGAGACCCAGTACTTC. Amino acid sequence: CASSTGGVGETQYF.

The genes are TRBV15 and TRBJ2-7; the D is unclear. This CDR3 has 15 amino acids. Germline CDR1 is LNHNV and CDR2 is YYDKDF (reference sequence). Trimming pared 3 bases from V and 1 base from J, leaving 13 bases between. The CDR3 loop is CATSRGSSVSYEQYF. The CDR3, as DNA: TGTGCCACCAGCAGGGGGTCGAGCGTGTCCTACGAGCAGTACTTC.

J is TRBJ2-5 and V is TRBV4-3; TRBD2 is a possible D gene (6 bases). The CDR3 has 15 amino acids. Per the germline V gene, CDR1 is LGHNA and CDR2 is YSLEER. V dropped 1 base and J dropped 8 bases, with 17 bases sitting between them. The DNA of the CDR3 is TGCGCCAGCAGCCAAGTTGTCGGGACTCAGCATACCCAGTACTTC. Residues: CASSQVVGTQHTQYF.

There are a few counts of this clonotype. The rearrangement uses TRBV7-2 and TRBJ1-1, with unresolved D. The V gene lost 3 bases and the J gene lost 8 bases, with 10 bases spanning the gap. The germline V gene encodes CDR1 SGHTA and CDR2 FQGNSA. The CDR3 runs to 12 residues. CDR3 sequence: CASSFREGEAFF. In DNA form, the CDR3 reads TGTGCCAGCAGCTTTAGGGAAGGGGAAGCTTTCTTT. The variable domain in full, completed from reference TRBV7-2 and TRBJ1-1, reads GAGVSQSPSNKVTEKGKDVELRCDPISGHTALYWYRQSLGQGLEFLIYFQGNSAPDKSGLPSDRFSAERTGGSVSTLTIQRTQQEDSAVYLCASSFREGEAFFGQGTRLTVV.

The chain has TRBV5-1 and TRBJ1-4; D gene unclear. Judging by the DNA end, TRBJ2-2 fits better; the J call may be wrong. This CDR3 is built from 13 residues. CDR1 is SGHRS, CDR2 YFSETQ, per germline. The DNA for the CDR3 is TGCGCCAGCTTGGATTCAAGAGGAATGGAGCTGTTTTTT. Residues: CASLDSRGMELFF.

The rearrangement joins TRBV7-9 to TRBJ1-4; D uncertain. Germline V lookup: CDR1 SEHNR, CDR2 FQNEAQ (reference sequence). The CDR3 length is 14 residues. Trimming left V 3 bases short and J 6 bases short, with 11 bases between. The CDR3 DNA reads TGTGCCAGCAGCTTGGTCATGCAGGATGAAAAACTGTTTTTT. This sequence encodes CASSLVMQDEKLFF.

This clonotype occurred many times. The chain joins TRBV7-6 to TRBJ2-5; 9 positions agree with TRBD2. CDR1 SGHVS and CDR2 FNYEAQ come from the germline V gene. This CDR3 has 16 residues. The junction had 7 bases not matched to a gene; V was cut back by 1 base and J by 4 bases. CDR3 in DNA: TGTGCCAGCAGCTTAGATGTAGCGGGAGTGCCAGAGACCCAGTACTTC. Translation: CASSLDVAGVPETQYF.

This clonotype was counted ten times or more. The chain is built from TRBV29-1 and TRBJ1-5; 8 bases are shared with TRBD1. Trimming removed 4 bases from V and 0 bases from J; junction bases left unmatched: 2. This CDR3 is 14 amino acids long. Germline V CDR1 and CDR2: SQVTM, ANQGSEA. CDR3 sequence: CSVGTGNSNQPQHF. The CDR3 nucleotides are TGCAGCGTTGGGACAGGGAATAGCAATCAGCCCCAGCATTTT. The variable domain in full, with the rest retrieved from reference TRBV29-1 and TRBJ1-5, is SAVISQKPSRDICQRGTSLTIQCQVDSQVTMMFWYRQQPGQSLTLIATANQGSEATYESGFVIDKFPISRPNLTFSTLTVSNMSPEDSSIYLCSVGTGNSNQPQHFGDGTRLSIL.

This clonotype has ten or more counts. This sequence joins TRBV9 and TRBJ1-4, with D perhaps TRBD1 (6 bases). Germline V gene data show CDR1 as SGDLS and CDR2 as YYNGEE. The CDR3 covers 14 residues. V was trimmed by 5 bases and J by 4 bases, leaving 12 bases between them. The CDR3 sequence is CASSSTGNNEKLFF. CDR3 sequence (DNA): TGTGCCAGCAGTTCGACAGGAAATAATGAAAAACTGTTTTTT.

This clonotype appeared many times. The chain carries TRBV7-2 and TRBJ2-6; D remains unclear. This CDR3 contains 14 residues. Trimming cost V 4 bases and J 2 bases, with 6 bases left between them. Looked up from germline, CDR1 is SGHTA and CDR2 is FQGNSA. The CDR3 sequence is CASSSGTGANVLTF. CDR3 DNA sequence: TGTGCCAGCAGCTCGGGTACTGGGGCCAACGTCCTGACTTTC.

The gene calls are TRBV7-8 and TRBJ2-2, with TRBD1 matching over 11 bases. CDR3 length: 15 residues. The J segment lost 5 bases and the V segment lost 6 bases, leaving 5 bases of the junction unmatched. Germline CDR1 SGHVS, CDR2 FQNEAQ. The CDR3 region has the DNA TGTGCCAGCAGAGCGGACAGGGGGCAGACCGGGGAGCTGTTTTTT. Its protein product is CASRADRGQTGELFF.